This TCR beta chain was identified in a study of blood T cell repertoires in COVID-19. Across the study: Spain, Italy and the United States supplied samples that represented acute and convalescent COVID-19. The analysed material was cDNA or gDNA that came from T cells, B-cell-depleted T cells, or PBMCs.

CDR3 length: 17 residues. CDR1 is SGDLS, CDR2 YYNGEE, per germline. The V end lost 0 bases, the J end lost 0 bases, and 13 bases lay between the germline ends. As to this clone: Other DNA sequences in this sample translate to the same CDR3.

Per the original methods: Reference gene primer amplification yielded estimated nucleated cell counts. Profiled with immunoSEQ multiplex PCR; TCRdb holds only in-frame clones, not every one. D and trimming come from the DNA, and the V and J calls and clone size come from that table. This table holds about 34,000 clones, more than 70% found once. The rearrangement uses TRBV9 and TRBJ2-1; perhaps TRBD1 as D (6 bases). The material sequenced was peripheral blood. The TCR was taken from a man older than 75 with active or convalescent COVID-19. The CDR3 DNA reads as TGTGCCAGCAGCGTAGCTCGGTCAGGGGTCTCCTACAATGAGCAGTTCTTC. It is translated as CASSVARSGVSYNEQFF.